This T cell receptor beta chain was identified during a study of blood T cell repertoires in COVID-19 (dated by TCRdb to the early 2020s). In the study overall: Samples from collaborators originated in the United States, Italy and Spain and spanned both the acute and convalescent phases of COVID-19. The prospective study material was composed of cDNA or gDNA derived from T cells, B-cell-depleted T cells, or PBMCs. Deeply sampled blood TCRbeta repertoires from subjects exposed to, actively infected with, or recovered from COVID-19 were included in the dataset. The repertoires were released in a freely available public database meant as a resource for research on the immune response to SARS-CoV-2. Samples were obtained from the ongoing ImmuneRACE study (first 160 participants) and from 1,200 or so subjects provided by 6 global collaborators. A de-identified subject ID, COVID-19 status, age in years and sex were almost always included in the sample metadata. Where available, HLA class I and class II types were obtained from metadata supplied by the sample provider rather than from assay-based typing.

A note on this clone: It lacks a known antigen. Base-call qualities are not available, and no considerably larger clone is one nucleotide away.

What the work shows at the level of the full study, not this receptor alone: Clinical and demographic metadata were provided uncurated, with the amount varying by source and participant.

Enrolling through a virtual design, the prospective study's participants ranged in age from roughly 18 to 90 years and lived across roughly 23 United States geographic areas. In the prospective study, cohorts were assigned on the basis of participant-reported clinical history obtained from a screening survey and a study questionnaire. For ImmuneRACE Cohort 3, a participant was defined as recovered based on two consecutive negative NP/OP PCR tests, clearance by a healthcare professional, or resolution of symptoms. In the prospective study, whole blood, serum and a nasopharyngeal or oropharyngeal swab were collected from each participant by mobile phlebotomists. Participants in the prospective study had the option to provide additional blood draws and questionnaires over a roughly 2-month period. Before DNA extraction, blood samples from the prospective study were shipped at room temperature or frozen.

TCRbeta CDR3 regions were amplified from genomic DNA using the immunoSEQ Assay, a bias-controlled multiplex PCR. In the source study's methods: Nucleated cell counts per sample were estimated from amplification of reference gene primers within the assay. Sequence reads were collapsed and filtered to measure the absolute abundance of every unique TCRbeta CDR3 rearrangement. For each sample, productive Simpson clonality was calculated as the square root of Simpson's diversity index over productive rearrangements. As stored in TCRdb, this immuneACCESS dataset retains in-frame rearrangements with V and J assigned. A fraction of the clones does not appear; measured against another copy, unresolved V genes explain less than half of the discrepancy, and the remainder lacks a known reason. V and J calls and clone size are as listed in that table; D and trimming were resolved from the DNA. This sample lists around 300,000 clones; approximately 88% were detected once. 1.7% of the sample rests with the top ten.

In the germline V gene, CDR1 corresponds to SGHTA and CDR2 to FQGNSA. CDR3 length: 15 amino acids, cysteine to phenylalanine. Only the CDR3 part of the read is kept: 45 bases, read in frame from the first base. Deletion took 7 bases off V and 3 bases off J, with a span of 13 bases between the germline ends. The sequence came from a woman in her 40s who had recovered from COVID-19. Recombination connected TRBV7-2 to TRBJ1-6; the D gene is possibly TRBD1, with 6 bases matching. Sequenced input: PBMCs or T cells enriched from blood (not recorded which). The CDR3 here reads CASTWRTDYNSPLHF. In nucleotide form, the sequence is TGTGCCAGCACCTGGCGGACAGACTATAATTCACCCCTCCACTTT. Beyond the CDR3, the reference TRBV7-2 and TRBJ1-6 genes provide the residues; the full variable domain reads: GAGVSQSPSNKVTEKGKDVELRCDPISGHTALYWYRQSLGQGLEFLIYFQGNSAPDKSGLPSDRFSAERTGGSVSTLTIQRTQQEDSAVYLCASTWRTDYNSPLHFGNGTRLTVT.